The present T cell receptor beta chain was sequenced within a study of T-cell reconstitution after alpha-beta-depleted transplantation in children. Study-wide points: Surviving thymic progenitors and recipient T cells were the source of high TCRbeta diversity at day 60 in some patients. By about two months after transplant, alpha-beta T cells reportedly arose from several hundred graft clones that had expanded. It was newly produced T cells that mostly accounted for T-cell counts and diversity one year after transplant.

This clonotype was counted between two and nine times. Antigen specificity is unknown. It was with unique molecular identifiers that the TCRbeta library was prepared. From the PCR reads, TCRdb called clonotypes with MiXCR, one entry per CDR3 protein. The sample lists about 300,000 distinct CDR3 sequences; approximately 7.3% were seen once. This clonotype was sampled from a female patient between 2 and 10 years old who had a stem cell transplant for Fanconi anemia, so the T cells may come from the graft donor. Specimen: peripheral blood, collected 360 days after TCRalphabeta/CD19-depleted stem cell transplant.

DNA of the CDR3: TGTGCCAGCAGTTTAGGAAAGAGCTATGAGCAGTTCTTC. Amino acids: CASSLGKSYEQFF. The chain combines TRBV27 with TRBJ2-1, with D unclear. This CDR3 comprises 13 residues. Looked up from germline, CDR1 is MNHEY and CDR2 is SMNVEV (reference sequence). The V end was cut by 2 bases, the J end by 8 bases, with 10 bases between.